This passage covers 17 T cell receptor beta chains from one sample sequenced in a study of blood T cell repertoires in COVID-19. Sequencing was performed with immunoSEQ multiplex PCR; in TCRdb, only in-frame clones are kept and a portion is missing. The table records over 50,000 clones, about nine tenths of them present only once. The sequenced sample was peripheral blood. Every receptor here comes from an elderly man with acute or convalescent COVID-19.

This chain uses TRBV6-1 with TRBJ1-5; D is undetermined. V was cut by 0 bases and J by 5 bases, with 5 bases left in between. The CDR3 extends over 13 amino acids. Germline V gives CDR1 MNHNS, CDR2 SASEGT. The CDR3 coding sequence is TGTGCCAGCAGTGAAGCGGGCCATCAGCCCCAGCATTTT. Residues: CASSEAGHQPQHF.

The genes are TRBV7-6 and TRBJ2-1, with 9 bases fitting TRBD2. The CDR3 length is 15 residues. The V and J ends lost 5 bases and 9 bases, in that order; junction bases with no gene match: 11. CDR1 SGHVS and CDR2 FNYEAQ come from the germline V gene. The CDR3 DNA is TGTGCCAGCAGCCCGGGACTAGCAAGGAGGGGTGAGCAGTTCTTC. Translated, it gives CASSPGLARRGEQFF.

The chain has TRBV25-1 and TRBJ2-2; 8 bases are a match to TRBD1. Germline V lookup: CDR1 MGHDK, CDR2 SYGVNS. Losses at the gene ends were 6 bases for V and 6 bases for J; bases not matched to a gene: 6. There are 14 residues in the CDR3. The DNA of the CDR3 is TGTGCCAGCAGGCTCCAGGGGGCCGCCGGGGAGCTGTTTTTT. Its translation: CASRLQGAAGELFF.

The CDR3 loop reads CAWNPGGRYGYTF. The CDR3 DNA reads TGTGCCTGGAATCCGGGTGGAAGGTATGGCTACACCTTC. V gene TRBV30 combines with J gene TRBJ1-2; D ambiguous. Germline assignment: CDR1 GTSNPN and CDR2 SVGIG (reference sequence). The CDR3 totals 13 residues. The germline V and J ends were trimmed by 4 bases and 5 bases, with 14 bases remaining between them.

The gene calls are TRBV5-1 and TRBJ2-1; 8 positions match TRBD1. The CDR3 covers 15 residues. The ends lost 4 bases at V and 1 base at J; junction bases unmatched: 4. Germline assignment: CDR1 SGHRS and CDR2 YFSETQ. CDR3 nucleotide sequence: TGCGCCAGCAGCAACACAGGGGGATCCTACAATGAGCAGTTCTTC. This translates into CASSNTGGSYNEQFF.

The count of this clone is one. The chain has TRBV29-1 and TRBJ1-1, with D possibly TRBD1 on 6 matching bases. Germline assignment: CDR1 SQVTM and CDR2 ANQGSEA. Trimming shortened V by 3 bases and J by 0 bases, and 14 bases separated the two germline ends. This CDR3 is built from 15 residues. The CDR3 DNA sequence: TGCAGCGTTGATGGTCAGGGGATTGTGAACACTGAAGCTTTCTTT. Translating gives CSVDGQGIVNTEAFF.

J is TRBJ1-4 and V is TRBV20-1, with D maybe TRBD1 (5 bases). Trimming stripped 3 bases from V and 8 bases from J, with 10 bases between. The CDR3 runs to 12 residues. Per the germline V gene, CDR1 is DFQATT and CDR2 is SNEGSKA (reference sequence). The CDR3 coding sequence is TGCAGTGCTAGTAGGGCAGGGGAAAAACTGTTTTTT. It codes for CSASRAGEKLFF.

The sample holds a few counts of this clone. The chain links TRBV24-1 to TRBJ1-6; no reliable D call. Trimming removed 0 bases from V and 7 bases from J, with 6 bases in between. The CDR3 is 14 amino acids. Germline-derived CDR1 and CDR2 are KGHDR and SFDVKD. The CDR3 sequence: CATSDLIGNSPLHF. CDR3 nucleotide sequence: TGTGCCACCAGTGATTTGATCGGGAATTCACCCCTCCACTTT.

This clone has more than one count but fewer than ten. CDR3 DNA: TGCGCCAGCAGCCAAGATATCCAGGCGGGCTACACCTTC. It specifies CASSQDIQAGYTF. This sequence joins TRBV4-3 and TRBJ1-2; D gene unclear. This CDR3 comprises 13 residues. V was shortened by 0 bases and J by 8 bases, with 10 bases between the two germline ends. Germline V gives CDR1 LGHNA, CDR2 YSLEER.

This chain uses TRBV11-3 with TRBJ2-1, with 8 bases aligning to TRBD1. CDR3 length: 15 residues. Per the germline V gene, CDR1 is SGHNT and CDR2 is YENEEA. The ends lost 5 bases at V and 4 bases at J; junction bases unmatched: 7. The CDR3 reads CASSQGQGVYNEQFF. CDR3 bases: TGTGCCAGCAGCCAAGGACAGGGAGTATACAATGAGCAGTTCTTC.

The chain carries TRBV2 and TRBJ1-2; no definite D call. The CDR3 sequence is 14 residues long. Germline assignment: CDR1 SNHLY and CDR2 FYNNEI. Trimming cost V 5 bases and J 0 bases, with 10 bases left between them. In DNA form, the CDR3 reads TGTGCCAGCAGTATAAAAATTACTAACTATGGCTACACCTTC. This encodes CASSIKITNYGYTF.

This chain uses TRBV5-4 with TRBJ2-3; 12 bases match TRBD2. This CDR3 region has 15 residues. Looked up from germline, CDR1 is SGHNT and CDR2 is YYREEE (reference sequence). The junction had 6 bases not matched to a gene; V was cut back by 4 bases and J by 6 bases. CDR3 in amino acids: CASSVRTSGVDTQYF. The CDR3 DNA is TGTGCCAGCAGCGTCCGGACTAGCGGGGTTGATACGCAGTATTTT. Together with reference TRBV5-4 and TRBJ2-3, the CDR3 gives the full variable domain: ETGVTQSPTHLIKTRGQQVTLRCSSQSGHNTVSWYQQALGQGPQFIFQYYREEENGRGNFPPRFSGLQFPNYSSELNVNALELDDSALYLCASSVRTSGVDTQYFGPGTRLTVL.

This clone appeared a few times. The CDR3 sequence: CASSITRDRGSNTGELFF. CDR3 bases: TGTGCCAGTAGTATCACCCGGGACAGGGGTTCGAACACCGGGGAGCTGTTTTTT. The chain has TRBV19 and TRBJ2-2; 10 bases are shared with TRBD1. After removal of 3 bases from V and 0 bases from J, the junction contained 7 bases not matched to a gene. Germline V gene lookup returns CDR1 LNHDA and CDR2 SQIVND (reference sequence). This CDR3 is built from 18 residues.

The chain joins TRBV6-5 to TRBJ1-6; a weak D match, TRBD1 (6 bases). Trimming pared 4 bases from V and 8 bases from J, leaving 9 bases between. The CDR3 runs to 13 residues. CDR1 and CDR2 (germline): MNHEY, SVGAGI. CDR3 loop: CASSWTEDSPLHF. For the CDR3, the DNA is TGTGCCAGCAGTTGGACAGAGGATTCACCCCTCCACTTT.

CDR3 nucleotide sequence: TGCGCCAGCAGCTTGGTAGGGGGGGGCATCAATCAGCCCCAGCATTTT. It codes for CASSLVGGGINQPQHF. The J gene is TRBJ1-5, the V gene TRBV5-1; possibly TRBD1 for D (6 bases). The CDR3 length is 16 residues. Trimming stripped 0 bases from V and 3 bases from J, with 13 bases between. Germline V gene lookup returns CDR1 SGHRS and CDR2 YFSETQ.

This clone came up once. V is TRBV27 and J is TRBJ1-2; possibly TRBD1 for D (6 bases). Germline assignment: CDR1 MNHEY and CDR2 SMNVEV (reference sequence). V was cut by 3 bases and J by 8 bases, with 10 bases left in between. This CDR3 is built from 12 residues. The CDR3 DNA reads TGTGCCAGCAGTTTCTCGGGGGGCGGCTACACCTTC. Protein product: CASSFSGGGYTF.

This clone was seen only once. The V call is TRBV6-6, the J call TRBJ2-2, with D possibly TRBD2 on 5 matching bases. Trimming pared 4 bases from V and 4 bases from J, leaving 13 bases between. The CDR3 length is 15 residues. Per germline, CDR1 MNHNY and CDR2 SVGAGI (reference sequence). CDR3 bases: TGTGCCAGCAGTTCTGGTCCTCGGGGCACCGGGGAGCTGTTTTTT. This translates into CASSSGPRGTGELFF.